The 20 T cell receptor beta chains reported below all come from one sample, sequenced in a study of shared clonotypes between healthy human individuals. Repertoires were generated with immunoSEQ multiplex PCR, while TCRdb's copy carries only in-frame clones and drops some. This sample yields about 2.4 million clones, of which roughly 93% are seen a single time; around 0.37% belongs to the top ten. Sequences were obtained from naive CD4+ T cells from PBMCs. Subset specified: CD45RA+ positively selected. The receptors here all came from a man aged 18 to 30 in good health. Some clones in this sample may be carry-over from other donors' samples.

V gene TRBV28 combines with J gene TRBJ1-5; a possible D gene is TRBD1 (6 bases). Germline-derived CDR1 and CDR2 are MDHEN and SYDVKM. Trimming removed 5 bases from V and 2 bases from J, with 16 bases in between. The CDR3 is 16 residues long. The CDR3 DNA sequence: TGTGCCAGCAGTCGCGGAAGGGGGTTTGGCAATCAGCCCCAGCATTTT. Its protein product is CASSRGRGFGNQPQHF.

This clone has a single count. The chain couples TRBV10-1 to TRBJ2-5; no firm D call. The CDR3 contains 15 residues. V was pared by 8 bases and J by 0 bases, with 16 bases between. Per the germline V gene, CDR1 is WNHNN and CDR2 is SYGVQD (reference sequence). CDR3 protein: CASPLGLEDQETQYF. In nucleotides, the CDR3 is TGCGCCAGCCCCCTAGGCCTGGAAGACCAAGAGACCCAGTACTTC.

The rearrangement joins TRBV5-1 to TRBJ1-1; TRBD1 matches at 10 bases. This CDR3 has 15 residues. V lost 1 base to trimming and J lost 6 bases; unmatched junction nucleotides: 6. The V gene's germline CDR1 is SGHRS and CDR2 YFSETQ. The CDR3, as DNA: TGCGCCAGCAGCTTGAGGGACAGGGGTTACGCTGAAGCTTTCTTT. This translates into CASSLRDRGYAEAFF. Complete variable domain (other parts from reference TRBV5-1 and TRBJ1-1): KAGVTQTPRYLIKTRGQQVTLSCSPISGHRSVSWYQQTPGQGLQFLFEYFSETQRNKGNFPGRFSGRQFSNSRSEMNVSTLELGDSALYLCASSLRDRGYAEAFFGQGTRLTVV.

The J gene is TRBJ1-4, the V gene TRBV27; D unresolved. V was trimmed by 5 bases and J by 0 bases, leaving 22 bases between them. The CDR3 runs 19 residues. Germline V CDR1 and CDR2: MNHEY, SMNVEV (reference sequence). The CDR3 DNA is TGTGCCAGCAGTCCAGAGGAGGGTCACAGAAAAGCAACTAATGAAAAACTGTTTTTT. Its translation: CASSPEEGHRKATNEKLFF.

V is TRBV28 and J is TRBJ2-5; no clear D. V gave up 2 bases and J gave up 5 bases, with 15 bases separating them. The CDR3 spans 15 residues. CDR1 is MDHEN, CDR2 SYDVKM, per germline. The CDR3 is CASSLPDQTWETQYF. DNA of the CDR3: TGTGCCAGCAGTTTACCCGACCAAACATGGGAGACCCAGTACTTC.

There are a few counts of this clone. At the DNA level, this CDR3 is encoded by other sequences in the same sample as well. The chain joins TRBV5-1 to TRBJ2-2, with 7 bases fitting TRBD2. After removal of 0 bases from V and 3 bases from J, the junction contained 5 bases not matched to a gene. The CDR3 runs to 16 residues. Per the germline V gene, CDR1 is SGHRS and CDR2 is YFSETQ. CDR3 DNA sequence: TGCGCCAGCAGCTTGGCAGCTAGCGGTTACACCGGGGAGCTGTTTTTT. It encodes CASSLAASGYTGELFF.

As for this clone: The same CDR3 arises from other DNA sequences in this sample as well. DNA of the CDR3: TGTGCCAGCAGCTTTTCAGGTACAGAAGCTTTCTTT. Amino acids: CASSFSGTEAFF. The J gene is TRBJ1-1, the V gene TRBV5-4; no reliable D call. Germline CDR1 and CDR2: SGHNT and YYREEE (reference sequence). Trimming cost V 2 bases and J 8 bases, with 10 bases left between them. This CDR3 region has 12 residues.

V is TRBV7-8 and J is TRBJ2-5; D possibly corresponds to TRBD1 (5 bases). V was clipped by 1 base and J by 1 base, with 10 bases between them. The CDR3 has 15 amino acids. Germline lookup yields CDR1 SGHVS and CDR2 FQNEAQ. CDR3 sequence reads: CASSLVYRTQETQYF. The CDR3 bases are TGTGCCAGCAGCTTAGTCTACAGGACCCAAGAGACCCAGTACTTC.

As to this clone: The identical CDR3 is also encoded by other nucleotide sequences in the sample. This chain connects TRBV7-9 to TRBJ2-3, with D possibly being TRBD1 (5 bases). The CDR3 runs to 14 residues. V was clipped by 1 base and J by 6 bases, with 11 bases between them. The germline V gene encodes CDR1 SEHNR and CDR2 FQNEAQ (reference sequence). The CDR3 region is CASSLGGATDTQYF. CDR3 coding DNA: TGTGCCAGCAGCTTAGGGGGCGCGACGGATACGCAGTATTTT.

This clone came up a few times. The chain carries TRBV4-1 and TRBJ1-1; D might be TRBD1 (6 bases). Between the trimmed V and J ends, which lost 1 base and 1 base, there was a span of 10 bases. Germline V lookup: CDR1 MGHRA, CDR2 YSYEKL. This CDR3 contains 15 residues. CDR3 coding DNA: TGCGCCAGCAGCCAAGTGGGGGGCCAGAACACTGAAGCTTTCTTT. Translating gives CASSQVGGQNTEAFF.

The gene calls are TRBV30 and TRBJ2-3; a weak D match, TRBD2 (7 bases). Deletions cut 2 bases from V and 6 bases from J, with 15 bases between. CDR1 is GTSNPN and CDR2 is SVGIG in the germline V gene (reference sequence). CDR3 length equals 14 residues. CDR3: CAWSPVGRGDTQYF. The CDR3 DNA sequence: TGTGCCTGGAGTCCTGTGGGGAGGGGGGATACGCAGTATTTT.

The chain has TRBV9 and TRBJ1-3; D may be TRBD1 (6 bases). CDR3 length: 17 amino acids. Per the germline V gene, CDR1 is SGDLS and CDR2 is YYNGEE. Trimming removed 4 bases at V and 0 bases at J, with 17 bases between. CDR3: CASSPSPGQNSGNTIYF. As DNA, the CDR3 is TGTGCCAGCAGCCCAAGTCCAGGACAGAACTCTGGAAACACCATATATTTT. Full variable domain (missing parts from reference TRBV9 and TRBJ1-3): DSGVTQTPKHLITATGQRVTLRCSPRSGDLSVYWYQQSLDQGLQFLIQYYNGEERAKGNILERFSAQQFPDLHSELNLSSLELGDSALYFCASSPSPGQNSGNTIYFGEGSWLTVV.

The chain employs TRBV27 and TRBJ2-7, with 9 bases fitting TRBD1. The V gene's germline CDR1 is MNHEY and CDR2 SMNVEV (reference sequence). Trimming at V came to 0 bases and at J to 2 bases, leaving 5 bases not matched to a gene. CDR3 length: 16 residues. CDR3 sequence: CASSLSIGQGTYEQYF. CDR3 sequence (DNA): TGTGCCAGCAGTTTATCGATTGGACAGGGGACCTACGAGCAGTACTTC.

This clone has a single count. The chain couples TRBV29-1 to TRBJ2-7; no reliable D call. Germline V gene data show CDR1 as SQVTM and CDR2 as ANQGSEA. Trimming took 6 bases from V and 0 from J, leaving 15 bases between them. The CDR3 is 14 amino acids. CDR3 protein: CSVAVGHLSYEQYF. The CDR3 DNA follows: TGCAGCGTCGCCGTGGGTCATCTCTCCTACGAGCAGTACTTC.

Only one count was recorded for this clone. J is TRBJ1-1 and V is TRBV6-5; D ambiguous. The CDR3 contains 16 residues. V dropped 3 bases and J dropped 0 bases, with 14 bases sitting between them. Germline assignment: CDR1 MNHEY and CDR2 SVGAGI. CDR3 sequence (DNA): TGTGCCAGCAGTTATGGGCCCCTACTGCTGAACACTGAAGCTTTCTTT. Translation gives CASSYGPLLLNTEAFF.

Here the CDR3 reads CSVERSSGTSYEQYF. The CDR3, as DNA: TGCAGCGTTGAGAGGTCTAGCGGGACGTCCTACGAGCAGTACTTC. The J gene is TRBJ2-7, the V gene TRBV29-1; 9 nucleotides match TRBD2. V lost 3 bases and J lost 1; bases outside the gene matches: 7. Germline V CDR1 and CDR2: SQVTM, ANQGSEA. There are 15 residues in the CDR3.

J is TRBJ2-7 and V is TRBV6-6; the match to TRBD2 covers 11 bases. Germline CDR1 MNHNY, CDR2 SVGAGI (reference sequence). The CDR3 spans 16 residues. After removal of 5 bases from V and 4 bases from J, the junction contained 10 bases not matched to a gene. In DNA form, the CDR3 reads TGTGCCAGCAGTGTATCACTAGCGGGAGTTCTTTACGAGCAGTACTTC. Translated: CASSVSLAGVLYEQYF.

This clone was picked up one time. The chain recombines TRBV10-3 with TRBJ2-1; 7 nucleotides line up with TRBD2. Germline assignment: CDR1 ENHRY and CDR2 SYGVKD. The CDR3 runs to 15 residues. The trim removed 9 bases at V and 5 bases at J, leaving 13 bases unmatched. DNA for the CDR3: TGTGCCATACTAGCGTCGGGGAGGGCTGACAATGAGCAGTTCTTC. Amino acids: CAILASGRADNEQFF.

J is TRBJ1-1 and V is TRBV12-2; the table's TRBD1 call for D was not verified on the DNA. TRBV12-2 is a pseudogene segment. The CDR3 covers 15 residues. The CDR3 protein is CASRSAGTANTEAFF. CDR3 nucleotides: TGTGCAAGTCGCTCCGCCGGGACAGCAAACACTGAAGCTTTCTTT.

The chain couples TRBV5-6 to TRBJ2-7; 8 nucleotides match TRBD2. The CDR3 runs 15 residues. Germline lookup yields CDR1 SGHDT and CDR2 YYEEEE. V lost 0 bases to trimming and J lost 6 bases; unmatched junction nucleotides: 8. CDR3 residues: CASSLAGGGFPEQYF. In DNA form, the CDR3 reads TGTGCCAGCAGCTTGGCCGGCGGGGGGTTCCCCGAGCAGTACTTC.